The 8 T cell receptor beta chains reported below all come from one sample, sequenced in a study of control samples from healthy donors and cancer patients. Profiling relied on immunoSEQ multiplex PCR, and the TCRdb table lists in-frame clones only, not all of them. The sample has more than 95,000 clones, around 92% seen once. The specimen was PBMCs. The receptors stem from a man older than 75 with head and neck cancer.

V and J are TRBV18 and TRBJ2-7; D is perhaps TRBD1 (6 bases). V lost 4 bases and J lost 4, with 11 bases in between. There are 13 residues in the CDR3. Germline CDR1 KGHSH, CDR2 LQKENI. The CDR3: CASSLTGIYEQYF. The CDR3 nucleotides are TGTGCCAGCTCACTAACAGGGATTTACGAGCAGTACTTC.

This chain links TRBV29-1 with TRBJ2-7, with 10 bases that match TRBD2. Trimming took 6 bases from V and 5 from J; bases not matched to a gene: 13. CDR1 and CDR2 (germline): SQVTM, ANQGSEA. The CDR3 loop spans 15 amino acids. The CDR3 loop is CSVDTSGRAKNEQYF. The DNA of the CDR3 is TGCAGCGTCGACACAAGCGGGAGGGCGAAAAACGAGCAGTACTTC.

The chain uses TRBV9 and TRBJ1-4; the D is unclear. CDR1 and CDR2 (germline): SGDLS, YYNGEE. This CDR3 spans 13 amino acids. Trimming pared 2 bases from V and 4 bases from J, leaving 6 bases between. This CDR3 is CASSVSLNEKLFF. Here the CDR3 DNA reads TGTGCCAGCAGCGTCAGCCTTAATGAAAAACTGTTTTTT.

V gene TRBV6-1 combines with J gene TRBJ2-2; perhaps TRBD2 as D (6 bases). V was trimmed by 2 bases and J by 4 bases, leaving 17 bases between them. The CDR3 has 17 residues. Germline V CDR1 and CDR2: MNHNS, SASEGT. The CDR3 region is CASSEKLADRVTGELFF. The CDR3 nucleotides are TGTGCCAGCAGTGAAAAATTAGCGGATCGGGTCACCGGGGAGCTGTTTTTT.

The count of this clone is one. CDR3 in amino acids: CASTPGGTNYGYTF. Written as DNA, the CDR3 is TGTGCCAGCACCCCGGGCGGAACCAACTATGGCTACACCTTC. The V call is TRBV6-5, the J call TRBJ1-2; D remains ambiguous. Per the germline V gene, CDR1 is MNHEY and CDR2 is SVGAGI. This CDR3 contains 14 residues. V was cut by 7 bases and J by 2 bases, with 14 bases left in between.

V usage is TRBV7-2 and J usage is TRBJ2-1; 16 nucleotides match TRBD2. This CDR3 has 15 amino acids. From germline, CDR1 is SGHTA and CDR2 FQGNSA. V shed 7 bases, J shed 9 bases, and the junction held 6 bases outside the gene matches. The chain's CDR3 is CASIGTSGRAAEQFF. CDR3 DNA sequence: TGTGCCAGCATCGGGACTAGCGGGAGGGCGGCTGAGCAGTTCTTC.

The V and J genes are TRBV5-5 and TRBJ1-2; 9 nucleotides agree with TRBD1. CDR3 size: 18 residues. The junction had 15 bases not matched to a gene; V was cut back by 2 bases and J by 4 bases. CDR1 and CDR2 from the germline V gene are SGHKS and YYEKEE (reference sequence). The CDR3 reads CASSLTGTGPGTGYGYTF. In DNA, the CDR3 is TGTGCCAGCAGCTTAACCGGGACAGGGCCTGGGACGGGCTATGGCTACACCTTC.

V and J are TRBV7-2 and TRBJ1-4; D call uncertain. This CDR3 has 12 amino acids. CDR1 is SGHTA, CDR2 FQGNSA, per germline. The V end was cut by 1 base, the J end by 8 bases, with 5 bases between. The CDR3 is CASSLGVEKLFF. The CDR3 DNA follows: TGTGCCAGCAGCTTAGGAGTCGAAAAACTGTTTTTT.